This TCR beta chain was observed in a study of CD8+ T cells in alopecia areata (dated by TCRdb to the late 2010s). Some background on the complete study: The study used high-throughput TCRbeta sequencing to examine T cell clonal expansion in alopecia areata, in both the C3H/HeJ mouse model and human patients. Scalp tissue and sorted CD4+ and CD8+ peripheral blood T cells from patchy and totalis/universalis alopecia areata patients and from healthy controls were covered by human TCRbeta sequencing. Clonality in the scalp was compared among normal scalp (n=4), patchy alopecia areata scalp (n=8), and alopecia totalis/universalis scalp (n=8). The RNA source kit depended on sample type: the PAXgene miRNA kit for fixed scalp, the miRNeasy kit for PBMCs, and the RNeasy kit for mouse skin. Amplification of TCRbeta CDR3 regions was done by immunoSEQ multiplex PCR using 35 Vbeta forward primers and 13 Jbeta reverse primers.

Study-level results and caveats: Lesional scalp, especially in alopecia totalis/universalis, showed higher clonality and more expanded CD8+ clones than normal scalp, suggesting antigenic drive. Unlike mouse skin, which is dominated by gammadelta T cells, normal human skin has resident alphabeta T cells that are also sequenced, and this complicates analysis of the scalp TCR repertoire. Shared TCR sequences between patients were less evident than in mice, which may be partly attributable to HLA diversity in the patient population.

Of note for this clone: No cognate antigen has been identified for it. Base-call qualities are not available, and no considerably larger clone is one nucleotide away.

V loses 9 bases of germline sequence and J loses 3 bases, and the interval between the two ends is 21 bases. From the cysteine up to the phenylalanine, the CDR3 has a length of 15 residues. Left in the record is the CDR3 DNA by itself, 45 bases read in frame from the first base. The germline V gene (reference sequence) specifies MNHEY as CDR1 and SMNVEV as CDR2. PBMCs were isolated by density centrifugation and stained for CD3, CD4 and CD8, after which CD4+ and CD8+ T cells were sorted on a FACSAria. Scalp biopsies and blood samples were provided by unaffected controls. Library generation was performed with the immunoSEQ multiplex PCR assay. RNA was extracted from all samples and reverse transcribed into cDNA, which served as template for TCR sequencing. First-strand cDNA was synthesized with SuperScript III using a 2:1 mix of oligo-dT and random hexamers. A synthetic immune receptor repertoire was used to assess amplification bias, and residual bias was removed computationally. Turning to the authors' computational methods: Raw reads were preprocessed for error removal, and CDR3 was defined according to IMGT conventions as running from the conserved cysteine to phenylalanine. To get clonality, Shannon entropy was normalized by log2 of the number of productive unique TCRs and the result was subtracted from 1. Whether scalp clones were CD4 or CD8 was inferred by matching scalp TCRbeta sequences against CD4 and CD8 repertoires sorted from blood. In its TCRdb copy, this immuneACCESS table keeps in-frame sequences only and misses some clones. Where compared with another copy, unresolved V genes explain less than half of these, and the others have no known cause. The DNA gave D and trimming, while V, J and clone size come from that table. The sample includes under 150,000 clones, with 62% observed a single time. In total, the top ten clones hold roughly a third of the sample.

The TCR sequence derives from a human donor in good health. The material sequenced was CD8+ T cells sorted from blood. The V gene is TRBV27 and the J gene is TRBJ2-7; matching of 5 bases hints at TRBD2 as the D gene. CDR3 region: CASSRAGRTDYEQYF. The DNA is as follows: TGTGCCAGTTCCCGCGCGGGCAGAACCGACTACGAGCAGTACTTC.